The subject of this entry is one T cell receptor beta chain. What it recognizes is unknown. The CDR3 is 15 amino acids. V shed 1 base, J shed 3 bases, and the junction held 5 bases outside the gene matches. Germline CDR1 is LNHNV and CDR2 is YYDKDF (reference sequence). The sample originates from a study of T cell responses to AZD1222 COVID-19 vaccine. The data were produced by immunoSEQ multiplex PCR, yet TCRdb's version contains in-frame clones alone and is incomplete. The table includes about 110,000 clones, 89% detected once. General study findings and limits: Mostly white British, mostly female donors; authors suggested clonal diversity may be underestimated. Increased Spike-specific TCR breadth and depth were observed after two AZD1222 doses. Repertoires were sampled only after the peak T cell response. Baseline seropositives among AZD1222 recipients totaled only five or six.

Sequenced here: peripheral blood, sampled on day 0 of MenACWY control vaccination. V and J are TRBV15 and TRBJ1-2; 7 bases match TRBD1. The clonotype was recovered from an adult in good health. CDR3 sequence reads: CATSRGQGIDYGYTF. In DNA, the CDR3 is TGTGCCACCAGCAGAGGACAGGGTATCGACTATGGCTACACCTTC. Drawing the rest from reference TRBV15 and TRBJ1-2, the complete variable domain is DAMVIQNPRYQVTQFGKPVTLSCSQTLNHNVMYWYQQKSSQAPKLLFHYYDKDFNNEADTPDNFQSRRPNTSFCFLDIRSPGLGDTAMYLCATSRGQGIDYGYTFGSGTRLTVV.